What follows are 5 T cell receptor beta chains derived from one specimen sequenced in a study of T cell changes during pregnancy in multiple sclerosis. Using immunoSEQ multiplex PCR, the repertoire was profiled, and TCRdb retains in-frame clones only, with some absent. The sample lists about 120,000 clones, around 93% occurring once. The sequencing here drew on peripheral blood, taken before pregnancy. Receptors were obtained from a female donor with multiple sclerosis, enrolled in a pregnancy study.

CDR3 loop: CASSGWDRGVDEQYF. As DNA, the CDR3 is TGTGCCAGCTCAGGGTGGGACAGGGGTGTCGACGAGCAGTACTTC. This chain joins TRBV18 and TRBJ2-7; 10 bases fit TRBD1. Germline values: CDR1 KGHSH, CDR2 LQKENI. The J segment lost 5 bases and the V segment lost 5 bases, leaving 9 bases of the junction unmatched. This CDR3 contains 15 residues.

The CDR3 DNA is TGTGCCAGCAGCTACAACGGGGGACGCGTAAGCTCCTACAATGAGCAGTTCTTC. This gives the protein CASSYNGGRVSSYNEQFF. The chain couples TRBV5-4 to TRBJ2-1; TRBD2 is a possible D gene (6 bases). The germline V gene encodes CDR1 SGHNT and CDR2 YYREEE (reference sequence). V was clipped by 3 bases and J by 0 bases, with 19 bases between them. This CDR3 comprises 18 residues.

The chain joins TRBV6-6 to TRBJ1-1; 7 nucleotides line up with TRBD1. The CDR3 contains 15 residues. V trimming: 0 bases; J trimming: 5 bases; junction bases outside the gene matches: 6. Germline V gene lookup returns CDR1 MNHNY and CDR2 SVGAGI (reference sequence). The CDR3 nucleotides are TGTGCCAGCAGTTACTCGAACAGGGGTGGAACTGAAGCTTTCTTT. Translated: CASSYSNRGGTEAFF.

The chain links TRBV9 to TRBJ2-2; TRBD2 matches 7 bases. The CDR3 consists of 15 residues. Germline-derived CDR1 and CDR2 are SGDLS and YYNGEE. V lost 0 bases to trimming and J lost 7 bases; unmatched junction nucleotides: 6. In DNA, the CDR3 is TGTGCCAGCAGCGTAGGAGGGAGGGCTGGCGGGGAGCTGTTTTTT. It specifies CASSVGGRAGGELFF.

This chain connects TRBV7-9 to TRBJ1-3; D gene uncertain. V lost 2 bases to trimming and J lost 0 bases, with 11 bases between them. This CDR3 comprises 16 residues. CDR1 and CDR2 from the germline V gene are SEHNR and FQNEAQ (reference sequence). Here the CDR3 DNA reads TGTGCCAGCAGCTTAAATCCAGTTCTCTCTGGAAACACCATATATTTT. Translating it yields CASSLNPVLSGNTIYF. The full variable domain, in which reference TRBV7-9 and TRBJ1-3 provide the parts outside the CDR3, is DTGVSQNPRHKITKRGQNVTFRCDPISEHNRLYWYRQTLGQGPEFLTYFQNEAQLEKSRLLSDRFSAERPKGSFSTLEIQRTEQGDSAMYLCASSLNPVLSGNTIYFGEGSWLTVV.